This T cell receptor beta chain was observed in a study of cytomegalovirus exposure and HLA in healthy donors. The PCR was carried out with 60 Vbeta primers and 13 Jbeta primers. This table comes from immunoSEQ multiplex PCR, and its TCRdb copy is limited to in-frame clones, with some not included. Its table lists around 100,000 clones. The CDR3 extends over 15 amino acids. Germline V gene data show CDR1 as SGDLS and CDR2 as YYNGEE. The V gene end was trimmed by 5 bases and the J gene end by 6 bases; junction bases not matched to a gene: 11. Study findings and constraints: Per published reports, the classifier diagnosed cytomegalovirus status with high specificity and sensitivity.

With regard to this clone: The antigen remains unidentified.

The chain uses TRBV9 and TRBJ2-7; 10 nucleotides line up with TRBD1. The sequence was obtained from a man aged 40-55 years in good health and CMV-seronegative. Sequencing used PBMCs. The CDR3 reads CASSLTGTGVSEQYF. The CDR3 nucleotides read TGTGCCAGCAGTTTAACCGGGACAGGGGTGAGCGAGCAGTACTTC.